Listed below are T cell receptor beta chains from one sample, sequenced in a study of cytomegalovirus exposure and HLA in healthy donors. Clones were sequenced by immunoSEQ multiplex PCR, and TCRdb holds only the in-frame ones, with some missing. The sample has about 180,000 clones, approximately 80% seen once. Sequences were obtained from PBMCs. All receptors derive from a woman aged 45 to 65 in good health and CMV-seronegative. Both conserved end residues are part of each CDR3. D genes are given only for firm matches. Part of the rows lack a size; the others show once, few, many or a class for expanded clones.

cdr3_nt | cdr3_aa | j_call | clone_size | v_call | d_call
TGTGCCAGCAGCTTGGGTATGTCTAGCGGAAAACAAGAGACCCAGTACTTC | CASSLGMSSGKQETQYF | TRBJ2-5 | once | TRBV5-4 | TRBD2
TGTGCCAGCAGAGACAGAGGAAACTCTGGAAACACCATATATTTT | CASRDRGNSGNTIYF | TRBJ1-3 | NA | TRBV2 | NA
TGTGCCAGCAGCTCCCGGGACAGGGGTCGTCAGCCCCAGCATTTT | CASSSRDRGRQPQHF | TRBJ1-5 | few | TRBV6-5 | TRBD1
TGTGCCAGCAGTTTAGAACTAGCCAGCACAGATACGCAGTATTTT | CASSLELASTDTQYF | TRBJ2-3 | NA | TRBV28 | NA
TGTGCCAGCAGCCTCCCTGCAGGGTACACTGAAGCTTTCTTT | CASSLPAGYTEAFF | TRBJ1-1 | NA | TRBV13 | NA
TGTGCCATCAGTGGCGGCCAGGGGGCGAGCCCCGCAGATACGCAGTATTTT | CAISGGQGASPADTQYF | TRBJ2-3 | NA | TRBV10-3 | TRBD1
TGTGCCATCACCCCGGACAGGCTGAGCACAGATACGCAGTATTTT | CAITPDRLSTDTQYF | TRBJ2-3 | NA | TRBV10-3 | TRBD1
TGTGCCACCAGCAGCGGGGGGGTTGCTGGCTATGGCTACACCTTC | CATSSGGVAGYGYTF | TRBJ1-2 | NA | TRBV15 | NA
TGTGCCAGTAGTATAGCGGAGAATCAGCCCCAGCATTTT | CASSIAENQPQHF | TRBJ1-5 | NA | TRBV19 | NA
TGTGCCGCTACCCCGGGGACTAGCGAATACAATGAGCAGTTCTTC | CAATPGTSEYNEQFF | TRBJ2-1 | few | TRBV19 | TRBD2
TGCGCCAGCAGCTTACGGGAGGGATACAATGAGCAGTTCTTC | CASSLREGYNEQFF | TRBJ2-1 | NA | TRBV5-1 | TRBD2
TGCGCCAGCAGCTTGGGTTTAATAGCGGGAACAGATACGCAGTATTTT | CASSLGLIAGTDTQYF | TRBJ2-3 | few | TRBV5-1 | TRBD2
TGTGCCTGGAGTGTACAGGTTGGCACTGAAGCTTTCTTT | CAWSVQVGTEAFF | TRBJ1-1 | NA | TRBV30 | NA
TGCGCCAGCAGCTGGGGGACAGGGTTATACAATGAGCAGTTCTTC | CASSWGTGLYNEQFF | TRBJ2-1 | NA | TRBV5-1 | TRBD1
TGTGCCAGCAGTACACCGGGACAGGGTAACTATGGCTACACCTTC | CASSTPGQGNYGYTF | TRBJ1-2 | NA | TRBV28 | TRBD1
TGTGCCAGCAGCCTCTCATCCGGGAACTACGAGCAGTACTTC | CASSLSSGNYEQYF | TRBJ2-7 | NA | TRBV7-3 | NA
TGCGCCAGCAGCTTAGCGGGGGCCGGGCAGCAAGAGACCCAGTACTTC | CASSLAGAGQQETQYF | TRBJ2-5 | NA | TRBV5-1 | TRBD2
TGTGCCAGCAGCCGGGGGACTAGCGGGTCAGCCTACGAGCAGTACTTC | CASSRGTSGSAYEQYF | TRBJ2-7 | NA | TRBV14 | TRBD2
TGCGCCAGCAGTCATGTGGACAGGTCCTACGAGCAGTACTTC | CASSHVDRSYEQYF | TRBJ2-7 | NA | TRBV5-1 | TRBD1
TGTGCCAGCAGTACCCTCGGGAGCACTGAAGCTTTCTTT | CASSTLGSTEAFF | TRBJ1-1 | NA | TRBV28 | NA
TGCGCCAGCTCCAGCGGTGTCTCTGGGGCCAACGTCCTGACTTTC | CASSSGVSGANVLTF | TRBJ2-6 | NA | TRBV4-1 | NA
TGTGCCAGCAGTAGACTAGCGGGGGCTCTCTACGAGCAGTACTTC | CASSRLAGALYEQYF | TRBJ2-7 | NA | TRBV7-2 | TRBD2
TGTGCCAGCATTCGACAGGGTAGAGAGCCCCAGCATTTT | CASIRQGREPQHF | TRBJ1-5 | NA | TRBV28 | TRBD1
TGTGCCAGCAGTTACACCCGCGAGCGTCAGCCCCAGCATTTT | CASSYTRERQPQHF | TRBJ1-5 | NA | TRBV6-5 | NA
TGTGCCAGCAGCCAGGGGACAGGGGGCTATGGCTACACCTTC | CASSQGTGGYGYTF | TRBJ1-2 | NA | TRBV7-3 | TRBD1
TGTGCCAGCAGCTCTAGTATGTTGCCCGAGCAGTACTTC | CASSSSMLPEQYF | TRBJ2-7 | NA | TRBV7-9 | NA
TGCGCCAGCCTTCCGGGGTTCGGGAGCGCTCGCTACGAGCAGTACTTC | CASLPGFGSARYEQYF | TRBJ2-7 | NA | TRBV5-1 | NA
TGTGCCAGCAGTGGGACAGACCTTGCGTACGAGCAGTACTTC | CASSGTDLAYEQYF | TRBJ2-7 | NA | TRBV28 | TRBD1
TGTGCCAGCAGTTTACCCGGGACTAGCGGTATCGTGCAGTTCTTC | CASSLPGTSGIVQFF | TRBJ2-1 | NA | TRBV27 | TRBD2
TGTGCCAGCCCCCTGGCACCCTTGCTGCGGGGAGAAGAGACCCAGTACTTC | CASPLAPLLRGEETQYF | TRBJ2-5 | NA | TRBV28 | NA
TGTGCCAGCAGTTTAAGGGGACAGCCTGAAGCTTTCTTT | CASSLRGQPEAFF | TRBJ1-1 | few | TRBV27 | TRBD1
TGTGCCAGTAAGGGTGGTGACAGGGCTTCCGAGCAGTACTTC | CASKGGDRASEQYF | TRBJ2-7 | NA | TRBV19 | TRBD1
TGTGCCAGCAGCCATCTGTCGGGACAGGGACGGTTGGAGCAGTACTTC | CASSHLSGQGRLEQYF | TRBJ2-7 | NA | TRBV7-2 | TRBD1
TGTGCCAGCAGTGCCTCCCCTCGACATGGACAGGAGGTCTACACCTTC | CASSASPRHGQEVYTF | TRBJ1-2 | many | TRBV25-1 | TRBD1
TGTGCCAGCAGCCCGGACAGGGGTGTCACTGAAGCTTTCTTT | CASSPDRGVTEAFF | TRBJ1-1 | NA | TRBV11-2 | TRBD1
TGTGCCAGCTCACCACGGGACAGCTCTGGAAACACCATATATTTT | CASSPRDSSGNTIYF | TRBJ1-3 | NA | TRBV18 | TRBD1
TGTGCCATAGGGACTAGCGGGGTATCCACCGGGGAGCTGTTTTTT | CAIGTSGVSTGELFF | TRBJ2-2 | NA | TRBV10-3 | TRBD2
TGCGCCAGCAGCCACGACAGGGGGCGCGATCAGCCCCAGCATTTT | CASSHDRGRDQPQHF | TRBJ1-5 | NA | TRBV4-3 | TRBD1
TGTGCCAGCAGTGAAGGGACTTTCCAAGAGACCCAGTACTTC | CASSEGTFQETQYF | TRBJ2-5 | NA | TRBV28 | NA
TGTGCCAGCAGCTTAAGGTCGGCCGGGACAGGGGGCCGGCAGACCCAGTACTTC | CASSLRSAGTGGRQTQYF | TRBJ2-5 | NA | TRBV11-2 | TRBD1
TGTGCCAGTAGTCTTTGGACAATGAGATCTGAAGCTTTCTTT | CASSLWTMRSEAFF | TRBJ1-1 | few | TRBV19 | NA
TGTGCCAGCAGTCGCCCCCCGGGGGGCTCATCCTCCGAGCAGTACTTC | CASSRPPGGSSSEQYF | TRBJ2-7 | NA | TRBV7-2 | NA
TGTGCCAGCAGTTACTCGCCAGGAGGGCAAGAGACCCAGTACTTC | CASSYSPGGQETQYF | TRBJ2-5 | NA | TRBV6-5 | NA
TGTGCCAGCAGCGTAGGGCTCAATGAGCAGTTCTTC | CASSVGLNEQFF | TRBJ2-1 | NA | TRBV9 | NA
TGTGCCAGCAGCCGACTTCGTGGAGGGGCAGGCTCCTACGAGCAGTACTTC | CASSRLRGGAGSYEQYF | TRBJ2-7 | NA | TRBV5-6 | NA
TGTGCCAGCAGCTTATGGTACCAGTTAACCGGGGAGCTGTTTTTT | CASSLWYQLTGELFF | TRBJ2-2 | NA | TRBV7-2 | NA
TGTGCCAGCAGCTCGGACAGGGTCAAAGATACGCAGTATTTT | CASSSDRVKDTQYF | TRBJ2-3 | NA | TRBV7-2 | TRBD1
TGTGCCAGAAGACGCCCGGGACTAGCCCTACTTTCGAGCACAGATACGCAGTATTTT | CARRRPGLALLSSTDTQYF | TRBJ2-3 | once | TRBV5-3 | TRBD2
TGTGCCAGCAGCTTGGTTGGGGGGGACGAGCAGTACTTC | CASSLVGGDEQYF | TRBJ2-7 | NA | TRBV5-4 | TRBD2
TGTGCCAGCAGCCCCTCCGGGACAGAAATCGGGTCGCAGTATTTT | CASSPSGTEIGSQYF | TRBJ2-3 | NA | TRBV7-9 | TRBD1
TGTGCCACCAGGAGTGGAGCAGGGGGCTATGAGACCCAGTACTTC | CATRSGAGGYETQYF | TRBJ2-5 | NA | TRBV15 | TRBD1
TGTGCCAGCAGCCCAGTTGGTCCCGAGCAGTTCTTC | CASSPVGPEQFF | TRBJ2-1 | NA | TRBV7-9 | NA
TGCGCCAGCAGCCGGGAGGGACTAGCCGATACGCAGTATTTT | CASSREGLADTQYF | TRBJ2-3 | once | TRBV4-3 | TRBD2
TGTGCCAGCAGCCTGAATCAGAACTCTGGAAACACCATATATTTT | CASSLNQNSGNTIYF | TRBJ1-3 | NA | TRBV27 | NA
TGCAGCGTGGGGCAGGCTCCCTACGAGCAGTACTTC | CSVGQAPYEQYF | TRBJ2-7 | NA | TRBV29-1 | NA